The 8 T cell receptor beta chains given below trace back to one sample, sequenced in a study of cytomegalovirus exposure and HLA in healthy donors. Vbeta (60) and Jbeta (13) primers were used in the PCR. The assay was immunoSEQ multiplex PCR, and TCRdb's table has in-frame clones only and misses some. Among 120,000 or so clones listed, roughly 85% were seen once. Material for sequencing was PBMCs. The source is a woman in her forties in good health and CMV-seropositive.

Written as DNA, the CDR3 is TGTGCCAGCTCACCGACGACAGGGTTGGAGACCCAGTACTTC. Amino acids: CASSPTTGLETQYF. The chain employs TRBV18 and TRBJ2-5, with 7 bases matching TRBD1. The CDR3 runs 14 residues. Germline CDR1 is KGHSH and CDR2 is LQKENI. The J segment lost 5 bases and the V segment lost 3 bases, leaving 6 bases of the junction unmatched.

This clone has a single count. Other nucleotide sequences from this sample produce the same CDR3. CDR3 DNA sequence: TGTGCCAGCAGTGGGCAGGGATTCACAGATACGCAGTATTTT. Translating it yields CASSGQGFTDTQYF. The chain uses TRBV6-4 and TRBJ2-3; D perhaps matches TRBD1 (5 bases). Germline CDR1 and CDR2: MRHNA and SNTAGT. The CDR3 consists of 14 residues. Trimming shortened V by 4 bases and J by 2 bases, and 10 bases separated the two germline ends.

The chain uses TRBV5-1 and TRBJ2-4; 12 nucleotides align to TRBD2. In germline, CDR1 is SGHRS, CDR2 YFSETQ. V lost 4 bases, J lost 0 bases, and 8 bases stayed unmatched. The length of the CDR3 is 18 residues. The CDR3 loop reads CASSRTSGINLAKNIQYF. In nucleotides, the CDR3 is TGCGCCAGCAGCCGGACTAGCGGGATTAATCTAGCCAAAAACATTCAGTACTTC.

The chain combines TRBV6-1 with TRBJ1-5; TRBD1 matches 8 bases. CDR1 MNHNS and CDR2 SASEGT come from the germline V gene. Trimming cost V 6 bases and J 7 bases; bases outside gene matches: 5. There are 13 residues in the CDR3. The CDR3 nucleotides read TGTGCCAGCAGGGACAGGGACGACCAGCCCCAGCATTTT. Its protein product is CASRDRDDQPQHF.

The J gene is TRBJ1-3, the V gene TRBV5-1; 7 nucleotides align to TRBD1. V was clipped by 4 bases and J by 4 bases; unmatched bases: 5. The germline V gene encodes CDR1 SGHRS and CDR2 YFSETQ. The CDR3 extends over 14 amino acids. In DNA form, the CDR3 reads TGCGCCAGCAGCGACCGACAGGGAGGAAACACCATATATTTT. Protein sequence: CASSDRQGGNTIYF.

The DNA of the CDR3 is TGTGCCAGCAGCTCCGGGACTCACATCTACGAGCAGTACTTC. This sequence encodes CASSSGTHIYEQYF. V usage is TRBV13 and J usage is TRBJ2-7; D may be TRBD2 (6 bases). Between the trimmed V and J ends, which lost 4 bases and 3 bases, there was a span of 13 bases. Germline loops: CDR1 PRHDT, CDR2 FYEKMQ (reference sequence). The CDR3 extends over 14 amino acids.

The V call is TRBV6-6, the J call TRBJ1-2, with D possibly matching TRBD1 (6 bases). The CDR3 has 15 residues. CDR1 and CDR2 (germline): MNHNY, SVGAGI (reference sequence). The V gene lost 2 bases and the J gene lost 5 bases, with 15 bases spanning the gap. CDR3 DNA sequence: TGTGCCAGCAGTTACGGGCAGGACCAGGGGTATGGCTACACCTTC. Translating it yields CASSYGQDQGYGYTF.

The chain couples TRBV11-2 to TRBJ2-5, with 9 bases lining up with TRBD1. The tail of the sequence fits TRBJ2-7 better, so the J call may be wrong. Germline V lookup: CDR1 SGHAT, CDR2 FQNNGV. This CDR3 comprises 16 residues. CDR3 amino acids: CASRIFTGGKWYEQYF. The CDR3 DNA follows: TGTGCCAGCAGGATTTTTACAGGGGGCAAGTGGTACGAGCAGTACTTC.